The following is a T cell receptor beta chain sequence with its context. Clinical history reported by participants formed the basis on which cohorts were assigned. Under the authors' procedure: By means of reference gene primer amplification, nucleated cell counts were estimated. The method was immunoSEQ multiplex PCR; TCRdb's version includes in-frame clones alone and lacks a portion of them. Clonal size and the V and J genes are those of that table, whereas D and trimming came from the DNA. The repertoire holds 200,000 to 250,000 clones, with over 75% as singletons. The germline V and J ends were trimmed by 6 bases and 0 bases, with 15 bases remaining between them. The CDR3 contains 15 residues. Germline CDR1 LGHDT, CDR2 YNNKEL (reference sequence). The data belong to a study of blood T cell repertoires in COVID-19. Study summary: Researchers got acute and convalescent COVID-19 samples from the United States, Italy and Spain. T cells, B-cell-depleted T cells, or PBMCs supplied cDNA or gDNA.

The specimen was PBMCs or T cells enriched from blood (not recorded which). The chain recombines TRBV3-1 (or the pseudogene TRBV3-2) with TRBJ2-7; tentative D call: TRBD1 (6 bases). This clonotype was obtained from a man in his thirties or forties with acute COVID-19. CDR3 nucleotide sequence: TGTGCCAGCAGACAATCCAGGGGCAACTCCTACGAGCAGTACTTC. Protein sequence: CASRQSRGNSYEQYF.